This entry lists 7 T cell receptor beta chains sequenced from one sample in a study of cytomegalovirus exposure and HLA in healthy donors. TCRdb keeps only in-frame clones here, not all; method: immunoSEQ multiplex PCR. The sample includes 60,000 to 70,000 clones, 92% of them seen just once. The sequenced sample consisted of PBMCs. These receptors came from a man aged 18 to 30 in good health and CMV-seropositive.

V usage is TRBV4-1 and J usage is TRBJ2-5; no clear D gene. Between the trimmed V and J ends, which lost 4 bases and 5 bases, there was a span of 11 bases. The CDR3 extends over 13 amino acids. Per germline, CDR1 MGHRA and CDR2 YSYEKL. Written as DNA, the CDR3 is TGCGCCAGCAGCCTCCTAGAACGCGAGACCCAGTACTTC. Amino acid sequence: CASSLLERETQYF.

This chain joins TRBV19 and TRBJ2-2; 7 bases line up with TRBD1. The junction had 4 bases not matched to a gene; V was cut back by 3 bases and J by 3 bases. Germline CDR1 is LNHDA and CDR2 is SQIVND (reference sequence). This CDR3 region has 15 residues. The CDR3 region is CASSIGDRHTGELFF. The DNA for the CDR3 is TGTGCCAGTAGTATTGGGGACAGACACACCGGGGAGCTGTTTTTT.

The chain combines TRBV19 with TRBJ1-2; 7 nucleotides line up with TRBD1. Germline lookup yields CDR1 LNHDA and CDR2 SQIVND (reference sequence). J was trimmed by 4 bases and V by 5 bases; bases with no gene match: 7. The CDR3 length is 14 residues. CDR3 nucleotide sequence: TGTGCCAGTAGTTCAAAACAGGGGACCTATGGCTACACCTTC. Its translation: CASSSKQGTYGYTF. The whole variable domain, filled in from reference TRBV19 and TRBJ1-2, reads DGGITQSPKYLFRKEGQNVTLSCEQNLNHDAMYWYRQDPGQGLRLIYYSQIVNDFQKGDIAEGYSVSREKKESFPLTVTSAQKNPTAFYLCASSSKQGTYGYTFGSGTRLTVV.

This clone was seen more than once but under ten times. V gene TRBV6-5 combines with J gene TRBJ2-7; no reliable D call. The CDR3 consists of 11 residues. In germline, CDR1 is MNHEY, CDR2 SVGAGI. V lost 6 bases, J lost 3 bases, and 6 bases lay in between. The CDR3 nucleotides are TGTGCCAGCAGCCAAAACTACGAGCAGTACTTC. It specifies CASSQNYEQYF.

The chain joins TRBV2 to TRBJ2-1; TRBD2 aligns across 13 bases. V was clipped by 6 bases and J by 9 bases; unmatched bases: 8. The CDR3 totals 15 residues. Germline V gives CDR1 SNHLY, CDR2 FYNNEI. DNA of the CDR3: TGTGCCAGCAGCGGGGGGACTAGCGGGAAGGGTGAGCAGTTCTTC. It codes for CASSGGTSGKGEQFF.

The chain has TRBV28 and TRBJ1-1; D gene unclear. CDR3 length: 15 amino acids. V lost 5 bases, J lost 0 bases, and 13 bases lay in between. Germline V gene data show CDR1 as MDHEN and CDR2 as SYDVKM. Here the CDR3 reads CASSAATAMNTEAFF. The CDR3 DNA is TGTGCCAGCAGTGCAGCGACTGCGATGAACACTGAAGCTTTCTTT. Combining the CDR3 with reference TRBV28 and TRBJ1-1 gives the whole variable domain DVKVTQSSRYLVKRTGEKVFLECVQDMDHENMFWYRQDPGLGLRLIYFSYDVKMKEKGDIPEGYSVSREKKERFSLILESASTNQTSMYLCASSAATAMNTEAFFGQGTRLTVV.

The gene calls are TRBV4-2 and TRBJ2-3; TRBD2 agrees at 8 bases. V gave up 1 base and J gave up 6 bases; unmatched junction bases: 12. From germline, CDR1 is LGHNA and CDR2 YNFKEQ. The CDR3 runs to 17 residues. For the CDR3, the DNA is TGTGCCAGCAGCCAAGTTCAAGAGCGCGGGGGGTCGGATACGCAGTATTTT. Translating gives CASSQVQERGGSDTQYF.